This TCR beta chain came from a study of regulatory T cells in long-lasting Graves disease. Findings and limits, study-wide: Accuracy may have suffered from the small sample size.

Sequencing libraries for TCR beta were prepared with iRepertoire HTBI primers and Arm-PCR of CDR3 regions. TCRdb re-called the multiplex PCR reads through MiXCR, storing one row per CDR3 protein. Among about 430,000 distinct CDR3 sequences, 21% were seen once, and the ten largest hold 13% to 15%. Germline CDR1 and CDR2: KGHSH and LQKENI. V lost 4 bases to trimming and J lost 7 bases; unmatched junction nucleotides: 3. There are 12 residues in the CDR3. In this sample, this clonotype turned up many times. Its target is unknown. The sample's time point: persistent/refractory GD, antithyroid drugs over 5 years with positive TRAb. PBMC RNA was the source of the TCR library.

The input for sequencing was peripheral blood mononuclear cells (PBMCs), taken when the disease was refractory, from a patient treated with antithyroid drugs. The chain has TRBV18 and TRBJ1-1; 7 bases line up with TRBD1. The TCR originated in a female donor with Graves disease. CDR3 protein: CASSRGGHEAFF. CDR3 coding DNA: TGTGCCAGCTCACGAGGGGGCCATGAAGCTTTCTTT.